This T cell receptor beta chain was identified during a study of T cell changes during pregnancy in multiple sclerosis. Here immunoSEQ multiplex PCR was the method, and the copy in TCRdb shows in-frame clones only, minus some. The repertoire includes about 73,000 clones, more than 80% of them detected once, and 2.1% sits in the top ten. Germline V lookup: CDR1 MNHEY, CDR2 SVGAGI. CDR3 length: 13 amino acids. Trimming took 5 bases from V and 8 from J; bases not matched to a gene: 3. Sequencing used peripheral blood, obtained in the second trimester of pregnancy. The rearrangement joins TRBV6-5 to TRBJ1-6, with TRBD1 matching 7 bases. This sequence was found in a female donor in good health, enrolled as a control in a pregnancy study. For the CDR3, the DNA is TGTGCCAGCAGTGTAGGGGGCTATTCACCCCTCCACTTT. Translation gives CASSVGGYSPLHF.